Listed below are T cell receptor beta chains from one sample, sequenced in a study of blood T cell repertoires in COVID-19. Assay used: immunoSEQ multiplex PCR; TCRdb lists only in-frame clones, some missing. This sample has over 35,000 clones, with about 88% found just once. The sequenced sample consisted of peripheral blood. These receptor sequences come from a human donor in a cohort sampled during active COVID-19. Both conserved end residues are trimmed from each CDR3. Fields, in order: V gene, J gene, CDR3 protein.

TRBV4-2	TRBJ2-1	ASSQDPSGGVTYNEQF
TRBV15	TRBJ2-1	ATRRTGSYNEQF
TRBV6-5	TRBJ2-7	ASSYSYGAYEQY
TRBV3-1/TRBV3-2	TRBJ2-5	ASSFDSHQETQY
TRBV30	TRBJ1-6	AWSVAGFTYNSPLH
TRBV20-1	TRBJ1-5	SASGTSGANQPQH
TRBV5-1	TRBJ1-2	ASSRGTGGDYGYT
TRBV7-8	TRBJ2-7	ASSPQSRGGDEQY
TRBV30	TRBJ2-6	AHLGSGQGGRASGANVLT
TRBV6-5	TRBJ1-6	ASSLKALRSPLH
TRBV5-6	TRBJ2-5	ASSWTVSETQY
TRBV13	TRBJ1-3	ASSHAGGSSGNTIY
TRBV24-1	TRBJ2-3	ATSPPEGSTRDTQY